This TCR beta chain appears in the sequencing data of a study of blood T cell repertoires in COVID-19. As for the study in general: Samples of COVID-19 (acute and convalescent) were obtained from the United States, Italy and Spain. T cells, B-cell-depleted T cells, or PBMCs supplied cDNA or gDNA.

Germline V gene sequence: CDR1 ENHRY, CDR2 SYGVKD. The ends were cut back, 2 bases at V and 8 bases at J, with 13 bases in the middle. The CDR3 runs 14 residues. Authors' analysis steps: Estimation of nucleated cell counts relied on the amplification of reference gene primers. The data were produced by immunoSEQ multiplex PCR, yet TCRdb's version contains in-frame clones alone and is incomplete. The V and J calls and clone size were taken over from that table, and D and trimming were inferred from the DNA. Here the sample spans fewer than 80,000 clones, roughly 87% being singletons. The sequence was collected from a woman in her 50s with active COVID-19. The chain recombines TRBV10-3 with TRBJ2-1, with D perhaps TRBD2 (7 bases). The sequencing sample was made of peripheral blood. In nucleotides, the CDR3 is TGTGCCATCAGTGAGAGGGGGGGCTTGGATGAGCAGTTCTTC. Translated, it gives CAISERGGLDEQFF.